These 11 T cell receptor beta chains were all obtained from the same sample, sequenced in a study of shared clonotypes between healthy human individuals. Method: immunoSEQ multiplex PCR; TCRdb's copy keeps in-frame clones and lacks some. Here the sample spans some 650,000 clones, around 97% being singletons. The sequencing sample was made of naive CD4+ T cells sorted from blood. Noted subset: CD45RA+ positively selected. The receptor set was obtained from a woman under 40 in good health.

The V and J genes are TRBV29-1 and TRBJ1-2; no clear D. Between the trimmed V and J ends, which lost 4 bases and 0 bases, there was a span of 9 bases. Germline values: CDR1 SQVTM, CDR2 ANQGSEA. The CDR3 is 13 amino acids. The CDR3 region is CSVGRGSNYGYTF. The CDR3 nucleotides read TGCAGCGTTGGACGGGGATCTAACTATGGCTACACCTTC.

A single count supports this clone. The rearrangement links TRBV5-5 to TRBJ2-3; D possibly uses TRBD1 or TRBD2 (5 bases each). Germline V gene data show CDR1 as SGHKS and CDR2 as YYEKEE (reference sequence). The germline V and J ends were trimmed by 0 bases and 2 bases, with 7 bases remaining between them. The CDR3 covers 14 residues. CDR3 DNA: TGTGCCAGCAGCTTGGTGGGGGTCACAGATACGCAGTATTTT. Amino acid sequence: CASSLVGVTDTQYF.

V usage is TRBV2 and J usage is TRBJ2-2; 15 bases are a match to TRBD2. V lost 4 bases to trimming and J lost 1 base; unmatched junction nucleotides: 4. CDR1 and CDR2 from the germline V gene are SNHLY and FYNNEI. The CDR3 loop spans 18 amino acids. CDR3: CASSAPGLAGGNTGELFF. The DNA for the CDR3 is TGTGCCAGCAGTGCCCCGGGACTAGCGGGAGGGAACACCGGGGAGCTGTTTTTT.

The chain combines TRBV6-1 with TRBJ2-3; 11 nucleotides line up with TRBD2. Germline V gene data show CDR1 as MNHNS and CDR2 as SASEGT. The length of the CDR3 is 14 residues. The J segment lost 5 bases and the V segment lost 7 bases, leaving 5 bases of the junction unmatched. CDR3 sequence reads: CASMIAGGEDTQYF. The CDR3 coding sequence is TGTGCCAGCATGATAGCGGGAGGGGAAGATACGCAGTATTTT.

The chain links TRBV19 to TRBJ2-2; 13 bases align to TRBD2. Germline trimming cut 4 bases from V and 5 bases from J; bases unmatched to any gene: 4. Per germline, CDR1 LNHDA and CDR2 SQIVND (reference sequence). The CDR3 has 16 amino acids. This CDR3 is CASSRGLAGKTGELFF. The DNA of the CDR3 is TGTGCCAGTAGTAGGGGACTAGCGGGGAAGACCGGGGAGCTGTTTTTT. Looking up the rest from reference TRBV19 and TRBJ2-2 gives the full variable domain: DGGITQSPKYLFRKEGQNVTLSCEQNLNHDAMYWYRQDPGQGLRLIYYSQIVNDFQKGDIAEGYSVSREKKESFPLTVTSAQKNPTAFYLCASSRGLAGKTGELFFGEGSRLTVL.

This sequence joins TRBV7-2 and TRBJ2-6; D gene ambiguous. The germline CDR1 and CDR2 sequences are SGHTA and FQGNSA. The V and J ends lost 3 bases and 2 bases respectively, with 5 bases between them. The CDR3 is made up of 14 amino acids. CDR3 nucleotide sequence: TGTGCCAGCAGCTTGGAGACTGGGGCCAACGTCCTGACTTTC. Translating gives CASSLETGANVLTF. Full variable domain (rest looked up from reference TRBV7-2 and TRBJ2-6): GAGVSQSPSNKVTEKGKDVELRCDPISGHTALYWYRQSLGQGLEFLIYFQGNSAPDKSGLPSDRFSAERTGGSVSTLTIQRTQQEDSAVYLCASSLETGANVLTFGAGSRLTVL.

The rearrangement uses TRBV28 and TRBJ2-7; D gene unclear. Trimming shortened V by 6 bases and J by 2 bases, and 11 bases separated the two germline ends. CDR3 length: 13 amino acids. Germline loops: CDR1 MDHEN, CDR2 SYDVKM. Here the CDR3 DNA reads TGTGCCAGCAGGCGGACGGTAGCCTACGAGCAGTACTTC. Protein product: CASRRTVAYEQYF.

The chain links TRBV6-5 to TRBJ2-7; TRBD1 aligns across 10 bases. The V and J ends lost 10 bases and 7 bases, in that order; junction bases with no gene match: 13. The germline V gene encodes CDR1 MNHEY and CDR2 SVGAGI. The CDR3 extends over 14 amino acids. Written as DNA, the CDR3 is TGTGCCATCCAGGGTGGGACAGGGGTTAAAGAGCAGTACTTC. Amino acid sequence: CAIQGGTGVKEQYF.

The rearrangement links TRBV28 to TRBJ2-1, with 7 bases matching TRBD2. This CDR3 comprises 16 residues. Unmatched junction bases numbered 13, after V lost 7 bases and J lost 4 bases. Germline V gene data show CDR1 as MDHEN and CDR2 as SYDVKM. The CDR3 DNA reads TGTGCCAGCACCATTGGAGGGCGGGGACTATACAATGAGCAGTTCTTC. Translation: CASTIGGRGLYNEQFF.

Here the CDR3 reads CASGSGGGVKRYGYTF. The CDR3, as DNA: TGTGCCAGCGGCTCCGGAGGGGGGGTGAAGCGCTATGGCTACACCTTC. This chain uses TRBV7-9 with TRBJ1-2; D possibly corresponds to TRBD1 (6 bases). Trimming removed 8 bases from V and 4 bases from J, with 23 bases in between. Germline lookup yields CDR1 SEHNR and CDR2 FQNEAQ (reference sequence). The length of the CDR3 is 16 residues.

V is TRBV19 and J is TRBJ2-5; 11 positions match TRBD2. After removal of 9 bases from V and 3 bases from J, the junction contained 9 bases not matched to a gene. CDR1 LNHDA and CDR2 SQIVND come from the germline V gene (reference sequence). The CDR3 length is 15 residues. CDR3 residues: CASKGLGLAEETQYF. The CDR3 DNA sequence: TGTGCCAGCAAAGGGCTGGGACTAGCGGAAGAGACCCAGTACTTC.